This T cell receptor beta chain was recorded in a study of cytomegalovirus exposure and HLA in healthy donors. General study results and limits: When presence/absence was analysed, sequencing depth was taken to be roughly uniform across donors. In a later analysis, V- and J-gene trimming of beta chains associated with a DCLRE1C missense variant, replicated independently. Despite most TCR sequences being rare, some public TCRs occurred in many donors. The records held CMV serostatus as the only immune exposure information.

For this clone: Its antigen is unidentified.

In the PCR, 60 Vbeta and 13 Jbeta primers were used. Sequencing was performed with immunoSEQ multiplex PCR; in TCRdb, only in-frame clones are kept and a portion is missing. The table includes 150,000 to 200,000 clones, around 77% detected once. The germline CDR1 and CDR2 sequences are MGHRA and YSYEKL. This CDR3 comprises 14 residues. The sample comprised PBMCs. This clonotype was sampled from a woman aged 30 to 39 in good health and CMV-seronegative. The chain combines TRBV4-1 with TRBJ2-5; a possible D gene is TRBD2 (5 bases). Near its end, the DNA agrees better with TRBJ2-7, so the J call may be wrong. Here the CDR3 reads CASSQRGKSNEQYF. The CDR3 DNA reads as TGCGCCAGCAGCCAACGGGGAAAGTCCAACGAGCAGTACTTC.